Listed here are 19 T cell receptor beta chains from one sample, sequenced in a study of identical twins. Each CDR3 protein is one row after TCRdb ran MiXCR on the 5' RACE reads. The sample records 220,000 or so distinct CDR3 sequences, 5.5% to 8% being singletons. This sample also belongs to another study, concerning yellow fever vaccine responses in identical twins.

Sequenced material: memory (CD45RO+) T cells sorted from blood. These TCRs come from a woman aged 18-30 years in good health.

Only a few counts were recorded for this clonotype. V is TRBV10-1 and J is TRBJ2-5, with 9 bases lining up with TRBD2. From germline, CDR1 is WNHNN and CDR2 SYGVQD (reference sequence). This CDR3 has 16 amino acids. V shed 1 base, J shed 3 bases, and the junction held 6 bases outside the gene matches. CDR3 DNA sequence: TGCGCCAGCAGTGAGTTTAGTAGCGGGAGAAAAGAGACCCAGTACTTC. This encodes CASSEFSSGRKETQYF.

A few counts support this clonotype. The CDR3: CASRQSLSGGEETQYF. The CDR3 DNA sequence: TGTGCCAGCAGACAAAGCTTAAGCGGGGGGGAAGAGACCCAGTACTTC. The V call is TRBV7-2, the J call TRBJ2-5, with 10 bases fitting TRBD2. Unmatched junction bases numbered 10, after V lost 6 bases and J lost 3 bases. The CDR3 is 16 amino acids. Per germline, CDR1 SGHTA and CDR2 FQGNSA. The complete variable domain, with remaining parts taken from reference TRBV7-2 and TRBJ2-5, reads GAGVSQSPSNKVTEKGKDVELRCDPISGHTALYWYRQSLGQGLEFLIYFQGNSAPDKSGLPSDRFSAERTGGSVSTLTIQRTQQEDSAVYLCASRQSLSGGEETQYFGPGTRLLVL.

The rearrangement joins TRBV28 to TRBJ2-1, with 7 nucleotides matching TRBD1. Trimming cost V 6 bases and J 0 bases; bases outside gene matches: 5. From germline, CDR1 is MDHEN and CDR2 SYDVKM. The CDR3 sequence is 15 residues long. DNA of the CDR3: TGTGCCAGCAGGGCACAGGGGAACTCCTACAATGAGCAGTTCTTC. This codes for CASRAQGNSYNEQFF.

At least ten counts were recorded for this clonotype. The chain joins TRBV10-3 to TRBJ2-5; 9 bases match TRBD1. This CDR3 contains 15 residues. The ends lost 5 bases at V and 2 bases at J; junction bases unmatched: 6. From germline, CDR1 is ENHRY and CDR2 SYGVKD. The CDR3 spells CAISPGQGPQETQYF. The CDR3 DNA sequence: TGTGCCATCAGTCCGGGACAGGGTCCTCAAGAGACCCAGTACTTC.

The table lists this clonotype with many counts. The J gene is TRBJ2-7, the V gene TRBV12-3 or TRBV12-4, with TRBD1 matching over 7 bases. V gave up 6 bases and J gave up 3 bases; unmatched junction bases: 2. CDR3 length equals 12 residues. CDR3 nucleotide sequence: TGTGCCAGCAGCGGGACAGTCTACGAGCAGTACTTC. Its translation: CASSGTVYEQYF.

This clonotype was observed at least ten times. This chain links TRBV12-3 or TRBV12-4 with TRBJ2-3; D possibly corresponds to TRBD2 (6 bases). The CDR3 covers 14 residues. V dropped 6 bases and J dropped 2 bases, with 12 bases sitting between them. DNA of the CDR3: TGTGCCAGCAGAGACCGACTAGACACAGATACGCAGTATTTT. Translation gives CASRDRLDTDTQYF.

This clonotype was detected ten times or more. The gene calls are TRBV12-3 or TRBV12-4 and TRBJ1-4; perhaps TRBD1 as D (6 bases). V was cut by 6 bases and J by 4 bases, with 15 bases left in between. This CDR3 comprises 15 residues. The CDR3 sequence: CASRPTTGNNEKLFF. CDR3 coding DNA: TGTGCCAGCAGGCCAACGACAGGAAATAATGAAAAACTGTTTTTT.

The CDR3 spells CASSLLAGGMGEQFF. The CDR3 nucleotides are TGTGCCAGCAGTTTACTAGCGGGAGGGATGGGTGAGCAGTTCTTC. The V call is TRBV12-3 or TRBV12-4, the J call TRBJ2-1, with TRBD2 identical over 12 bases. V trimming: 2 bases; J trimming: 9 bases; junction bases outside the gene matches: 5. CDR3 length: 15 residues.

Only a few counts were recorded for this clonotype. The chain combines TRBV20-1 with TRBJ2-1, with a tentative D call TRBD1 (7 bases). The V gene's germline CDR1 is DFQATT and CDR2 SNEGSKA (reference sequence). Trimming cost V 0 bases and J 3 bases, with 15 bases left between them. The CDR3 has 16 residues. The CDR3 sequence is CSARDLQGGLYNEQFF. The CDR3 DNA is TGCAGTGCTAGAGATCTCCAGGGGGGCCTCTACAATGAGCAGTTCTTC.

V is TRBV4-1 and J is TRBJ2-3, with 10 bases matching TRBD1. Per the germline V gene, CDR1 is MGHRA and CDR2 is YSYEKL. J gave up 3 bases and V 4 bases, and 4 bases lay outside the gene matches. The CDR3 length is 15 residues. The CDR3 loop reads CASSPRGQGTDTQYF. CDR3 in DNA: TGCGCCAGCAGCCCCAGGGGACAGGGGACAGATACGCAGTATTTT.

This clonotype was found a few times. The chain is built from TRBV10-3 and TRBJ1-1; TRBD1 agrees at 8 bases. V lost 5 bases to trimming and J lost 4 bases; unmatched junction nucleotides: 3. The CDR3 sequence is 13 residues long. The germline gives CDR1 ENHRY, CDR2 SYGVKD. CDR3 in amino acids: CAISYDRGTEAFF. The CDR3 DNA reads TGTGCCATCAGTTATGACAGGGGCACTGAAGCTTTCTTT.

CDR3: CASSGRSGTGGEKLFF. For the CDR3, the DNA is TGTGCCAGCAGCGGTCGAAGTGGGACAGGGGGTGAAAAACTGTTTTTT. The chain recombines TRBV7-9 with TRBJ1-4; 11 positions agree with TRBD1. Trimming removed 5 bases from V and 7 bases from J; junction bases left unmatched: 9. There are 16 residues in the CDR3. The germline gives CDR1 SEHNR, CDR2 FQNEAQ (reference sequence). The whole variable domain, filled in from reference TRBV7-9 and TRBJ1-4, reads DTGVSQNPRHKITKRGQNVTFRCDPISEHNRLYWYRQTLGQGPEFLTYFQNEAQLEKSRLLSDRFSAERPKGSFSTLEIQRTEQGDSAMYLCASSGRSGTGGEKLFFGSGTQLSVL.

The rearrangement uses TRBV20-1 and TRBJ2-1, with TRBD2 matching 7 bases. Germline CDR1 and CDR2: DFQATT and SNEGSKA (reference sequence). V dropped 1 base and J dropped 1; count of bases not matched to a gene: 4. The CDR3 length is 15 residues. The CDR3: CSARGRTSSYNEQFF. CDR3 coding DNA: TGCAGTGCTAGAGGCCGGACTAGTTCCTACAATGAGCAGTTCTTC.

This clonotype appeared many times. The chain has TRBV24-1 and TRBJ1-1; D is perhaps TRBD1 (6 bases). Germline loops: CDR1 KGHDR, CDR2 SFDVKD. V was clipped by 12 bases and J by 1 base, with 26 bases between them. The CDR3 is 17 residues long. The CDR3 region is CASQGHPGGSKNTEAFF. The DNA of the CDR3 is TGTGCCTCACAGGGACACCCTGGGGGCTCAAAGAACACTGAAGCTTTCTTT.

The CDR3, as DNA: TGCGCCAGCAGCTCTCGACAGCCATCGAACACCGGGGAGCTGTTTTTT. Residues: CASSSRQPSNTGELFF. The chain has TRBV5-1 and TRBJ2-2, with TRBD1 as a possible D gene (5 bases). V dropped 3 bases and J dropped 0 bases, with 12 bases sitting between them. Germline V lookup: CDR1 SGHRS, CDR2 YFSETQ. This CDR3 contains 16 residues.

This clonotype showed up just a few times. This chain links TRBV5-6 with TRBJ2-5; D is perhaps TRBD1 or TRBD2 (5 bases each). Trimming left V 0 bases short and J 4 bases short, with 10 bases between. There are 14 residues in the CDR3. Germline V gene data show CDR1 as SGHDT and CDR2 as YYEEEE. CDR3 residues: CASSLDQRGETQYF. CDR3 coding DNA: TGTGCCAGCAGCTTGGACCAGAGGGGAGAGACCCAGTACTTC.

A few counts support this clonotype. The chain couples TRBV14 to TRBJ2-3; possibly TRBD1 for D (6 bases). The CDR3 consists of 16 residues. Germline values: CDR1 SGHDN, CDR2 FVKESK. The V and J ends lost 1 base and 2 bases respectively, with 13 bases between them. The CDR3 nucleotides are TGTGCCAGCAGCCAAGTCCCCGGACAGCTCACAGATACGCAGTATTTT. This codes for CASSQVPGQLTDTQYF. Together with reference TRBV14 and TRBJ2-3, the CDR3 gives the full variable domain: EAGVTQFPSHSVIEKGQTVTLRCDPISGHDNLYWYRRVMGKEIKFLLHFVKESKQDESGMPNNRFLAERTGGTYSTLKVQPAELEDSGVYFCASSQVPGQLTDTQYFGPGTRLTVL.

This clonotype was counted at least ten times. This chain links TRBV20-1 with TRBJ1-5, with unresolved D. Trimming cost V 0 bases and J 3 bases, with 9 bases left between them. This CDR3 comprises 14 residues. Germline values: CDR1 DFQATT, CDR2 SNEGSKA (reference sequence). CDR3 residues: CSARDGGFNQPQHF. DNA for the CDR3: TGCAGTGCTAGAGATGGAGGGTTCAATCAGCCCCAGCATTTT.

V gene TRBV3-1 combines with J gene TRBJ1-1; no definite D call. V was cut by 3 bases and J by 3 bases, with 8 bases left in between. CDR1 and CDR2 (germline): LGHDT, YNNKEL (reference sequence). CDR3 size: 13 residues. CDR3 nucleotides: TGTGCCAGCAGCCATCGGCCGTACACTGAAGCTTTCTTT. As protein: CASSHRPYTEAFF.